This T cell receptor beta chain was captured in a study of post-analysis software for immune sequencing data. Study-wide background: Recorded disease courses covered relapsing-remitting, secondary progressive and progressive-relapsing multiple sclerosis. Some patients had no subtype annotation. Overall study results and limits: Controls showed lower frequencies than patients for five TRBV segments, and TRBV5-6, TRBV5-1 and TRBV20-1 were among these. Patients with multiple sclerosis recorded significantly lower normalized Chao1 diversity than controls, the study found.

Built from TCR beta cDNA, the libraries had unique molecular identifiers in them. The T cell input of roughly 0.9 to 11 million gave roughly 500,000 cDNA molecules. Using its own MiXCR run on the PCR reads, TCRdb lists one record per CDR3 protein. This table holds about 620,000 distinct CDR3 sequences, 44% found once. Comments on this clonotype: Its target is not known.

Trimming cost V 7 bases and J 0 bases, with 10 bases left between them. The CDR3 extends over 12 amino acids. Germline CDR1 is SQVTM and CDR2 is ANQGSEA. This chain links TRBV29-1 with TRBJ2-7, with D possibly being TRBD1 (6 bases). Material: blood. This clonotype originated in a girl aged 10 to 17 with multiple sclerosis. CDR3 in amino acids: CSAGQNSYEQYF. CDR3 sequence (DNA): TGCAGCGCGGGACAAAACTCCTACGAGCAGTACTTC.